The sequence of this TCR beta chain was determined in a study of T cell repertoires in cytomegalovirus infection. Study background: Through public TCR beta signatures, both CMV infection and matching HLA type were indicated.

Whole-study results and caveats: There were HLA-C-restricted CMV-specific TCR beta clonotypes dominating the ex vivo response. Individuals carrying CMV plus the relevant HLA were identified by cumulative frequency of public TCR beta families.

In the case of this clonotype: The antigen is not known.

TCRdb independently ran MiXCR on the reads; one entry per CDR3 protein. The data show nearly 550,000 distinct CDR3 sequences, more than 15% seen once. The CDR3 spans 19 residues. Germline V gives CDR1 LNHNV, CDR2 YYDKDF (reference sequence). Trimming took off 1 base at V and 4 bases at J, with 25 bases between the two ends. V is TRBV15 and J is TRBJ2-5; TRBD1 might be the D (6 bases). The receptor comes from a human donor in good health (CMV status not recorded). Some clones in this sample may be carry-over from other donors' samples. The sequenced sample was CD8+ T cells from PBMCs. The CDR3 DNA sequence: TGTGCCACCAGCAGAGTAAACCCTAAAGCCAGGGGTCCCTTAGAGACCCAGTACTTC. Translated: CATSRVNPKARGPLETQYF.